These 27 T cell receptor beta chains came from one sample sequenced in a study of blood T cell repertoires in COVID-19. Measured with immunoSEQ multiplex PCR; TCRdb has only the in-frame clones, and not every one. The table shows some 170,000 clones, with roughly 90% occurring only once. Sample: PBMCs or T cells enriched from blood (not recorded which). These receptors were collected from a human donor with acute COVID-19. The donor label of this sample is uncertain.

The rearrangement joins TRBV5-1 to TRBJ1-4; TRBD1 matches at 7 bases. CDR1 and CDR2 from the germline V gene are SGHRS and YFSETQ. The junction had 2 bases not matched to a gene; V was cut back by 2 bases and J by 4 bases. CDR3 length equals 14 residues. CDR3 DNA sequence: TGCGCCAGCAGCTTAACAGGGGATAATGAAAAACTGTTTTTT. This encodes CASSLTGDNEKLFF.

This clone was recorded once. V gene TRBV6-6 combines with J gene TRBJ2-1, with D uncertain. Trimming shortened V by 10 bases and J by 7 bases, and 11 bases separated the two germline ends. Germline V CDR1 and CDR2: MNHNY, SVGAGI (reference sequence). CDR3 length: 11 residues. The CDR3 is CATRIGNEQFF. DNA for the CDR3: TGTGCCACTAGAATTGGGAATGAGCAGTTCTTC.

The chain carries TRBV19 and TRBJ1-1; D is ambiguous. Germline values: CDR1 LNHDA, CDR2 SQIVND (reference sequence). Trimming pared 4 bases from V and 5 bases from J, leaving 8 bases between. CDR3 length: 12 residues. CDR3 in amino acids: CASSKGATEAFF. The DNA for the CDR3 is TGTGCCAGTAGTAAGGGAGCGACTGAAGCTTTCTTT.

The rearrangement uses TRBV5-1 and TRBJ2-5; D unclear. The CDR3 loop spans 14 amino acids. Germline CDR1 reads SGHRS; CDR2 reads YFSETQ. Trimming removed 3 bases from V and 2 bases from J, with 11 bases in between. The CDR3 DNA follows: TGCGCCAGCAGCTCAGCCGGAGTTCAAGAGACCCAGTACTTC. This codes for CASSSAGVQETQYF.

This clone was counted once. The gene calls are TRBV7-2 and TRBJ2-7; a possible D gene is TRBD1 (6 bases). There are 13 residues in the CDR3. V was pared by 5 bases and J by 6 bases, with 14 bases between. Germline V CDR1 and CDR2: SGHTA, FQGNSA. The CDR3 loop reads CASSLGQRGEQYF. The CDR3 DNA sequence: TGTGCCAGCAGCCTCGGACAGCGCGGCGAGCAGTACTTC.

The genes are TRBV7-8 and TRBJ2-7; 8 positions agree with TRBD2. V was clipped by 0 bases and J by 2 bases; unmatched bases: 12. Germline V lookup: CDR1 SGHVS, CDR2 FQNEAQ. The CDR3 consists of 18 residues. The CDR3: CASSLALASGGPPYEQYF. The DNA of the CDR3 is TGTGCCAGCAGCTTAGCGCTGGCGAGCGGGGGCCCACCCTACGAGCAGTACTTC.

The chain couples TRBV30 to TRBJ2-5, with 9 nucleotides matching TRBD2. The CDR3 runs 15 residues. The junction had 5 bases not matched to a gene; V was cut back by 2 bases and J by 1 base. Germline V CDR1 and CDR2: GTSNPN, SVGIG (reference sequence). CDR3 sequence: CAWSKERGAQETQYF. The CDR3 DNA is TGTGCCTGGAGTAAAGAGCGGGGGGCCCAAGAGACCCAGTACTTC.

The CDR3 loop reads CASSQDRSGTSQETQYF. The CDR3 DNA reads as TGCGCCAGCAGCCAAGATAGAAGCGGCACCTCTCAAGAGACCCAGTACTTC. The rearrangement joins TRBV4-1 to TRBJ2-5; possible D gene TRBD2, 5 bases. The CDR3 is 17 amino acids. V was pared by 0 bases and J by 2 bases, with 16 bases between. Germline loops: CDR1 MGHRA, CDR2 YSYEKL.

This clone was recorded a few times. The chain couples TRBV4-1 to TRBJ2-7, with 8 nucleotides matching TRBD2. The germline gives CDR1 MGHRA, CDR2 YSYEKL. The J segment lost 3 bases and the V segment lost 5 bases, leaving 6 bases of the junction unmatched. This CDR3 contains 14 residues. The CDR3 DNA is TGCGCCAGCAGCGCCCAAGCGGGGGTCTACGAGCAGTACTTC. Translating it yields CASSAQAGVYEQYF.

This chain links TRBV24-1 with TRBJ2-3, with 7 nucleotides matching TRBD1. Germline V CDR1 and CDR2: KGHDR, SFDVKD. This CDR3 spans 15 amino acids. V shed 5 bases, J shed 2 bases, and the junction held 6 bases outside the gene matches. CDR3 residues: CATSVRDRATDTQYF. The DNA for the CDR3 is TGTGCCACCAGTGTACGGGACAGAGCCACAGATACGCAGTATTTT.

In nucleotides, the CDR3 is TGTGCCAGCAGCCCCGGTGGACTAGCGGGGGCCAGCTCCTACAATGAGCAGTTCTTC. This codes for CASSPGGLAGASSYNEQFF. The V and J genes are TRBV5-8 and TRBJ2-1; 13 nucleotides match TRBD2. This CDR3 is 19 amino acids long. Germline CDR1 and CDR2: SGHTS and YDEGEE. Trimming removed 4 bases from V and 0 bases from J; junction bases left unmatched: 10. Variable domain in full (rest from reference TRBV5-8 and TRBJ2-1): EAGVTQSPTHLIKTRGQQATLRCSPISGHTSVYWYQQALGLGLQFLLWYDEGEERNRGNFPPRFSGRQFPNYSSELNVNALELEDSALYLCASSPGGLAGASSYNEQFFGPGTRLTVL.

V gene TRBV15 combines with J gene TRBJ1-3; no clear D. Looked up from germline, CDR1 is LNHNV and CDR2 is YYDKDF (reference sequence). The V end was cut by 0 bases, the J end by 4 bases, with 10 bases between. There are 15 residues in the CDR3. The CDR3 protein is CATSRDTGSGNTIYF. CDR3 DNA sequence: TGTGCCACCAGCAGAGATACGGGGTCGGGAAACACCATATATTTT.

The chain couples TRBV27 to TRBJ1-4; TRBD1 is a possible D gene (6 bases). Per the germline V gene, CDR1 is MNHEY and CDR2 is SMNVEV (reference sequence). V was pared by 3 bases and J by 4 bases, with 9 bases between. CDR3 length: 14 amino acids. The CDR3 region is CASSFDRFNEKLFF. CDR3 DNA: TGTGCCAGCAGTTTCGACAGGTTTAATGAAAAACTGTTTTTT.

V is TRBV7-3 and J is TRBJ1-1, with D perhaps matching TRBD1 (6 bases). V was clipped by 5 bases and J by 7 bases, with 17 bases between them. The CDR3 is 14 residues long. Germline V gene data show CDR1 as SGHTA and CDR2 as FQGTGA. The chain's CDR3 is CASSTRQVEFEAFF. For the CDR3, the DNA is TGTGCCAGCAGCACCCGACAGGTTGAGTTTGAAGCTTTCTTT.

The chain joins TRBV5-1 to TRBJ1-5; 10 bases are a match to TRBD1. Trimming cost V 0 bases and J 2 bases; bases outside gene matches: 8. Germline V lookup: CDR1 SGHRS, CDR2 YFSETQ. The CDR3 sequence is 18 residues long. The CDR3 sequence is CASSLANTGTGGNQPQHF. Written as DNA, the CDR3 is TGCGCCAGCAGCTTGGCCAATACAGGGACAGGGGGCAATCAGCCCCAGCATTTT.

The gene calls are TRBV3-1 (or the pseudogene TRBV3-2) and TRBJ2-7; TRBD2 aligns across 11 bases. The V gene end was trimmed by 3 bases and the J gene end by 4 bases; junction bases not matched to a gene: 8. Germline V CDR1 and CDR2: LGHDT, YNNKEL (reference sequence). CDR3 length: 16 residues. In DNA form, the CDR3 reads TGTGCCAGCAGCCAGCCTCCTAGCGGGGGGCTATACGAGCAGTACTTC. Its protein is CASSQPPSGGLYEQYF.

The chain employs TRBV19 and TRBJ1-2; a weak D match, TRBD1 (6 bases). Germline V gives CDR1 LNHDA, CDR2 SQIVND (reference sequence). The CDR3 extends over 14 amino acids. V lost 4 bases and J 5 bases, leaving 14 bases between the germline ends. CDR3 sequence (DNA): TGTGCCAGTAGTACTCAACAGGGTTGGTATGGCTACACCTTC. Translated, it gives CASSTQQGWYGYTF.

The chain links TRBV11-3 to TRBJ2-7; maybe TRBD1 (6 bases). CDR3 size: 14 residues. CDR1 and CDR2 from the germline V gene are SGHNT and YENEEA. V was shortened by 5 bases and J by 1 base, with 12 bases between the two germline ends. The CDR3 loop is CASSPQGQSYEQYF. CDR3 DNA: TGTGCCAGCAGCCCCCAGGGACAATCCTACGAGCAGTACTTC.

This rearrangement joins TRBV7-6 to TRBJ1-2; no firm D call. Germline CDR1 is SGHVS and CDR2 is FNYEAQ. The length of the CDR3 is 15 residues. V was clipped by 1 base and J by 2 bases, with 11 bases between them. CDR3 protein: CASSLVPGSNYGYTF. The CDR3 nucleotides are TGTGCCAGCAGCTTAGTTCCAGGCTCGAACTATGGCTACACCTTC.

This sequence joins TRBV20-1 and TRBJ2-5, with a possible D match to TRBD1 (6 bases). CDR3 length: 12 residues. Germline V gene data show CDR1 as DFQATT and CDR2 as SNEGSKA (reference sequence). V lost 3 bases and J lost 5, with 10 bases in between. CDR3 coding DNA: TGCAGTGCTAGTGCAGGGGTTGAGACCCAGTACTTC. Its translation is CSASAGVETQYF.

The DNA of the CDR3 is TGCAGCGTTGAAGGCCCTCTCGACAGGGGAGATGGCTACACCTTC. Residues: CSVEGPLDRGDGYTF. The chain joins TRBV29-1 to TRBJ1-2; 8 positions match TRBD1. CDR1 is SQVTM, CDR2 ANQGSEA, per germline. V was clipped by 1 base and J by 6 bases; unmatched bases: 10. The CDR3 runs to 15 residues.

The chain recombines TRBV7-6 with TRBJ2-2; 9 nucleotides agree with TRBD1. Germline CDR1 and CDR2: SGHVS and FNYEAQ. This CDR3 region has 16 residues. V was pared by 1 base and J by 2 bases, with 2 bases of the junction left unmatched. CDR3 amino acids: CASSLGTGVNTGELFF. DNA of the CDR3: TGTGCCAGCAGCTTAGGGACAGGGGTAAACACCGGGGAGCTGTTTTTT. The full variable domain, its missing parts supplied by reference TRBV7-6 and TRBJ2-2, is GAGVSQSPRYKVTKRGQDVALRCDPISGHVSLYWYRQALGQGPEFLTYFNYEAQQDKSGLPNDRFSAERPEGSISTLTIQRTEQRDSAMYRCASSLGTGVNTGELFFGEGSRLTVL.

J is TRBJ2-3 and V is TRBV19; 8 bases align to TRBD2. This CDR3 is 17 amino acids long. Per germline, CDR1 LNHDA and CDR2 SQIVND (reference sequence). Trimming at V came to 0 bases and at J to 7 bases, leaving 12 bases not matched to a gene. This CDR3 is CASSIDLNSGGRNTQYF. In DNA form, the CDR3 reads TGTGCCAGTAGTATAGATCTGAACAGCGGGGGTCGTAATACGCAGTATTTT.

The chain links TRBV7-2 to TRBJ1-1; D remains unclear. Trimming removed 4 bases from V and 1 base from J, with 13 bases in between. CDR3 length: 15 residues. The germline gives CDR1 SGHTA, CDR2 FQGNSA. CDR3 in DNA: TGTGCCAGCAGCTCACCCGGACTACAGAACACTGAAGCTTTCTTT. Its protein is CASSSPGLQNTEAFF. Combining the CDR3 with reference TRBV7-2 and TRBJ1-1 gives the whole variable domain GAGVSQSPSNKVTEKGKDVELRCDPISGHTALYWYRQSLGQGLEFLIYFQGNSAPDKSGLPSDRFSAERTGGSVSTLTIQRTQQEDSAVYLCASSSPGLQNTEAFFGQGTRLTVV.

This clone was recorded a few times. The chain combines TRBV19 with TRBJ2-5; 9 nucleotides match TRBD2. CDR1 LNHDA and CDR2 SQIVND come from the germline V gene (reference sequence). With V trimmed by 3 bases and J by 5 bases, 7 bases remained unmatched. This CDR3 region has 15 residues. Here the CDR3 DNA reads TGTGCCAGTAGTATCGCTAGCGGGGTCGGGGAGACCCAGTACTTC. As protein: CASSIASGVGETQYF.

The rearrangement joins TRBV11-2 to TRBJ1-2, with D perhaps TRBD1 (6 bases). This CDR3 comprises 15 residues. CDR1 is SGHAT and CDR2 is FQNNGV in the germline V gene. Trimming took 0 bases from V and 3 from J, leaving 11 bases between them. For the CDR3, the DNA is TGTGCCAGCAGCTTAGAGGGGGGGCCGGACTATGGCTACACCTTC. It codes for CASSLEGGPDYGYTF.

The chain uses TRBV11-2 and TRBJ2-3, with no clear D. The V gene lost 6 bases and the J gene lost 0 bases, with 7 bases spanning the gap. Germline loops: CDR1 SGHAT, CDR2 FQNNGV. This CDR3 is built from 13 residues. This CDR3 is CASRSQSTDTQYF. CDR3 DNA: TGTGCCAGCAGGTCCCAAAGCACAGATACGCAGTATTTT.